This T cell receptor (beta chain) was sequenced for a study of CD8+ T cells in alopecia areata. Study outcomes and limitations: Clonality was higher in lesional than normal scalp, especially in alopecia totalis/universalis. Normal-skin resident alphabeta T cells also appear among scalp sample sequences. Against the mouse data, patients shared TCRs less clearly, possibly for HLA reasons.

Germline V gene data show CDR1 as SGHDT and CDR2 as YYEEEE. V lost 4 bases, J lost 4 bases, and 3 bases stayed unmatched. The CDR3 runs to 14 residues. TCR sequencing used cDNA made by reverse transcription of extracted RNA. The repertoire was sequenced with immunoSEQ multiplex PCR; TCRdb's copy has only in-frame clones and lacks some. Of about 200,000 clones detected, around 50% appear once; the ten largest clones hold roughly 5.3%. As to this clone: Its antigen is still unknown. Additional DNA sequences in this sample encode the identical CDR3.

PBMCs were stained for CD3, CD4 and CD8, and CD4+ and CD8+ T cells were sorted. The sequenced material came from CD8+ T cells sorted from blood. This chain links TRBV5-6 with TRBJ2-7; 12 nucleotides match TRBD1. The source is a human donor in good health. CDR3 residues: CASSLGQGAYEQYF. The CDR3 region has the DNA TGTGCCAGCAGCCTGGGACAGGGGGCTTACGAGCAGTACTTC.